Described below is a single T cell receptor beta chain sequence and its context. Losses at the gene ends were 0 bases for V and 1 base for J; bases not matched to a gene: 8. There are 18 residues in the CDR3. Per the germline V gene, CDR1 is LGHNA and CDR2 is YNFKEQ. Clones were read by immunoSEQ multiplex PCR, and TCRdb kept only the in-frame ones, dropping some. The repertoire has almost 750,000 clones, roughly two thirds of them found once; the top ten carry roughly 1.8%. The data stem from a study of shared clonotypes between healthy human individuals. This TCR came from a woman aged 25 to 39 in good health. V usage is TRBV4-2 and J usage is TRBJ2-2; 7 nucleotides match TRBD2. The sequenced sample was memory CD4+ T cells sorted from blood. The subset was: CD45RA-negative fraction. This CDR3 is CASSQESREAGNTGELFF. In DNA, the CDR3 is TGTGCCAGCAGCCAAGAATCCCGGGAGGCGGGGAACACCGGGGAGCTGTTTTTT.